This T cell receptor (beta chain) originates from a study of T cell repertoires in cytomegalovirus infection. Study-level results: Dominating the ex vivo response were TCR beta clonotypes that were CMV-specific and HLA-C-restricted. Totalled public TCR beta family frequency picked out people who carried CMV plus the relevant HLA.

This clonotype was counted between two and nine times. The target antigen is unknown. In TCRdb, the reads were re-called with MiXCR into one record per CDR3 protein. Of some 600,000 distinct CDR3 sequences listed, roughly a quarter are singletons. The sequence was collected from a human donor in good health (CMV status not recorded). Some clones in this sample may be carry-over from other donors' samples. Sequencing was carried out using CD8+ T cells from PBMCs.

CDR3 sequence: CASSQDQGFGQPQHF. The CDR3 coding sequence is TGCGCCAGCAGCCAAGATCAAGGATTCGGTCAGCCCCAGCATTTT. The chain joins TRBV4-1 to TRBJ1-5; the D is unclear. V gave up 0 bases and J gave up 6 bases, with 12 bases separating them. This CDR3 contains 15 residues. The V gene's germline CDR1 is MGHRA and CDR2 YSYEKL.